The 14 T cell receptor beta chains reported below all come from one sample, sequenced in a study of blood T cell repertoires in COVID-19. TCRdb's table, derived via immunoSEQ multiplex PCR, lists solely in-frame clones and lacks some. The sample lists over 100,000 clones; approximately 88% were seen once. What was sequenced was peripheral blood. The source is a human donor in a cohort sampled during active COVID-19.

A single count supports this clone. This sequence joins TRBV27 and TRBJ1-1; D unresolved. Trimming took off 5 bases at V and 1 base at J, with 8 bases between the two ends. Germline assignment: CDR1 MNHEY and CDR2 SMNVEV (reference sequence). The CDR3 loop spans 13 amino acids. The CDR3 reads CASSLTPNTEAFF. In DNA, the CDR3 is TGTGCCAGCAGTCTCACACCGAACACTGAAGCTTTCTTT.

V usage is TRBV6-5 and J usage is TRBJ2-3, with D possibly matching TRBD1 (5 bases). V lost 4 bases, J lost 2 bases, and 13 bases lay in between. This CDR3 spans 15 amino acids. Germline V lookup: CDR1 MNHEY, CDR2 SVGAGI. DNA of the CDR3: TGTGCCAGCAGTTTCACAGGCCAATCCACAGATACGCAGTATTTT. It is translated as CASSFTGQSTDTQYF.

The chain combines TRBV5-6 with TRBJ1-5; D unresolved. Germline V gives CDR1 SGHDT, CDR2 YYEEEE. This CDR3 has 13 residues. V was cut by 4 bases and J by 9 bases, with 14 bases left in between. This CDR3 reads CASSPAPAGPQHF. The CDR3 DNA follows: TGTGCCAGCAGCCCAGCCCCGGCGGGGCCCCAGCATTTT.

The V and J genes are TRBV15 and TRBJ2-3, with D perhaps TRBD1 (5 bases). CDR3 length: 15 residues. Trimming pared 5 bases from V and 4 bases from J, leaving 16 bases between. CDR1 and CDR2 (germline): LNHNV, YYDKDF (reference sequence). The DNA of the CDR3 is TGTGCCACCAGCCCCAGGGATAGAGGAGCAGATACGCAGTATTTT. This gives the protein CATSPRDRGADTQYF.

The CDR3 nucleotides read TGCAGCGTGGCGTACAGGGGTCGACGTACTGAAGCTTTCTTT. Amino acid sequence: CSVAYRGRRTEAFF. The V call is TRBV29-1, the J call TRBJ1-1, with 7 bases matching TRBD1. This CDR3 has 14 amino acids. J was trimmed by 5 bases and V by 6 bases; bases with no gene match: 12. CDR1 and CDR2 from the germline V gene are SQVTM and ANQGSEA.

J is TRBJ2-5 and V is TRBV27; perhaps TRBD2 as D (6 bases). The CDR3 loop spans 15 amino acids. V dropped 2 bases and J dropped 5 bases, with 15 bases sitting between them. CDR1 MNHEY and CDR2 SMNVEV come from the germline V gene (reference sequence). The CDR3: CASSLRRGGGETQYF. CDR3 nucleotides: TGTGCCAGCAGTTTAAGGCGGGGAGGAGGGGAGACCCAGTACTTC.

CDR3 DNA sequence: TGTGCCAGCAGTTCATTAGGACAGGGGGCTAGCTTTGAGCAGTTCTTC. It is translated as CASSSLGQGASFEQFF. This chain links TRBV27 with TRBJ2-1; TRBD1 agrees at 11 bases. Germline CDR1 MNHEY, CDR2 SMNVEV (reference sequence). The V gene end was trimmed by 4 bases and the J gene end by 9 bases; junction bases not matched to a gene: 11. CDR3 length: 16 amino acids.

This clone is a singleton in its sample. The CDR3 here is CASTPAQGPYGYTF. In nucleotides, the CDR3 is TGTGCCAGCACCCCCGCGCAGGGTCCTTATGGCTACACCTTC. This chain joins TRBV28 and TRBJ1-2, with D perhaps TRBD1 (5 bases). Trimming removed 7 bases from V and 5 bases from J, with 17 bases in between. This CDR3 region has 14 residues. CDR1 is MDHEN and CDR2 is SYDVKM in the germline V gene.

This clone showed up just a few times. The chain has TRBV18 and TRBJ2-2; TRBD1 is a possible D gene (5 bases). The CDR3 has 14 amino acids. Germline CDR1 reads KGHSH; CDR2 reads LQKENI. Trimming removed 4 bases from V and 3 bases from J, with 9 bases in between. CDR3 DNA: TGTGCCAGCTCACGGGGCCGGGACACCGGGGAGCTGTTTTTT. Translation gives CASSRGRDTGELFF.

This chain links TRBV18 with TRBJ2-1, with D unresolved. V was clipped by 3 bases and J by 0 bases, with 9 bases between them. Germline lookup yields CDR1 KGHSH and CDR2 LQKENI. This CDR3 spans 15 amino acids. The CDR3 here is CASSPSGVSYNEQFF. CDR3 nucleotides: TGTGCCAGCTCACCTTCGGGTGTCTCCTACAATGAGCAGTTCTTC.

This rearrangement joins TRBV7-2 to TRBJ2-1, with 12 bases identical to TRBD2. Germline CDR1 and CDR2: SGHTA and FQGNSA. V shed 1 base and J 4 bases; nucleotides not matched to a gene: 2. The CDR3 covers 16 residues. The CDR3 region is CASSLELAGGYNEQFF. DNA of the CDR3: TGTGCCAGCAGCTTAGAACTAGCGGGAGGATACAATGAGCAGTTCTTC.

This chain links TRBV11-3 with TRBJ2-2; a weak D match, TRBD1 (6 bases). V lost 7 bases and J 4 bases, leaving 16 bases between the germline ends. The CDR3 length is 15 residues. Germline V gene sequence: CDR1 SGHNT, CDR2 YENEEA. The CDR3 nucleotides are TGTGCCAGCAACTCTGGGGGCTTGGGCACCGGGGAGCTGTTTTTT. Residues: CASNSGGLGTGELFF.

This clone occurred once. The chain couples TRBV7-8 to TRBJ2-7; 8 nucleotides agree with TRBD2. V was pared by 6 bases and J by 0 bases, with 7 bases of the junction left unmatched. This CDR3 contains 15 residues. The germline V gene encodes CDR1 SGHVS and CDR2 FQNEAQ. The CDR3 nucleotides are TGTGCCAGCAGGGAGCGGGGGACCTACTCCTACGAGCAGTACTTC. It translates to CASRERGTYSYEQYF. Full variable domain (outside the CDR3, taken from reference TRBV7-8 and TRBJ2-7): GAGVSQSPRYKVAKRGQDVALRCDPISGHVSLFWYQQALGQGPEFLTYFQNEAQLDKSGLPSDRFFAERPEGSVSTLKIQRTQQEDSAVYLCASRERGTYSYEQYFGPGTRLTVT.

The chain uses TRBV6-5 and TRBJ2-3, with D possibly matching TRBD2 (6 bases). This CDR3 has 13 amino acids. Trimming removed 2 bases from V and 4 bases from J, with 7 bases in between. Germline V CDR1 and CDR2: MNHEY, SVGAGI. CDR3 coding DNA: TGTGCCAGCAGTTACGGAGGGGCAGATACGCAGTATTTT. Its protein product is CASSYGGADTQYF.